Listed below are T cell receptor beta chains from one sample, sequenced in a study of siplizumab effects on memory and regulatory T cells. TCRdb's copy holds only in-frame clones and misses some; the assay was immunoSEQ multiplex PCR. Counted here are about 55,000 clones, 95% to 98% occurring once; the ten biggest clones make up around 0.6%. Sequencing was carried out using naive CD4+ T cells sorted from blood. These receptors came from a human donor in good health. Each CDR3 is given with its conserved first and last residue. A D gene is named only where the DNA matches it firmly. For some rows the clone size is stated as once, few or many, or as a class when expanded; others skip it.

J: TRBJ2-2
V: TRBV11-2
D: .
size: .
length: 14
DNA: TGTGCCAGCAGCTTAACTGGGGTTCCCGGGGAGCTGTTTTTT
CDR3: CASSLTGVPGELFF

J: TRBJ1-1
V: TRBV5-6
D: .
size: .
length: 15
DNA: TGTGCCAGCAGCTCACGCGGGGCGGGGCTCGCTGAAGCTTTCTTT
CDR3: CASSSRGAGLAEAFF

J: TRBJ2-7
V: TRBV4-1
D: .
size: .
length: 13
DNA: TGCGCCAGCAGCCAAGATTCGGGGGTCGGACAGTACTTC
CDR3: CASSQDSGVGQYF

J: TRBJ1-3
V: TRBV9
D: .
size: .
length: 13
DNA: TGTGCCAGCAGCGGGGACACTGGAAACACCATATATTTT
CDR3: CASSGDTGNTIYF

J: TRBJ2-1
V: TRBV18
D: TRBD1
size: once
length: 15
DNA: TGTGCCAGCTCACCCCCGGGACAGGGGAGAAATGAGCAGTTCTTC
CDR3: CASSPPGQGRNEQFF

J: TRBJ2-5
V: TRBV7-6
D: .
size: .
length: 12
DNA: TGTGCCAGCAGCTTAGGTCGAGAGACCCAGTACTTC
CDR3: CASSLGRETQYF

J: TRBJ2-2
V: TRBV19
D: .
size: .
length: 14
DNA: TGTGCCAGTAGTATAGCCAGGGAAACCGGGGAGCTGTTTTTT
CDR3: CASSIARETGELFF

J: TRBJ2-1
V: TRBV6-6
D: .
size: .
length: 15
DNA: TGTGCCAGCAGTTCAAGGGGGGCTAGGGGGAATGAGCAGTTCTTC
CDR3: CASSSRGARGNEQFF

J: TRBJ1-1
V: TRBV4-3
D: .
size: .
length: 14
DNA: TGCGCCAGCAGCCAAGGGGATTTTAACACTGAAGCTTTCTTT
CDR3: CASSQGDFNTEAFF

J: TRBJ1-1
V: TRBV27
D: .
size: .
length: 11
DNA: TGTGCCAGCAGTTCCGGGGGTCGGGCTTTCTTT
CDR3: CASSSGGRAFF

J: TRBJ2-7
V: TRBV28
D: .
size: .
length: 12
DNA: TGTGCCAGCACTAGCAACTCCTACGAGCAGTACTTC
CDR3: CASTSNSYEQYF

J: TRBJ2-1
V: TRBV27
D: .
size: .
length: 15
DNA: TGTGCCAGCAGTTTATTTAATATCGGGAGAGGTGAGCAGTTCTTC
CDR3: CASSLFNIGRGEQFF

J: TRBJ1-2
V: TRBV19
D: TRBD1
size: .
length: 12
DNA: TGTGCCACCAAGGACAGGGGCTATGGCTACACCTTC
CDR3: CATKDRGYGYTF

J: TRBJ2-4
V: TRBV7-8
D: TRBD2
size: .
length: 17
DNA: TGTGCCAGCAGCTTAGCGATAGCGGGATTAGCCAAAAACATTCAGTACTTC
CDR3: CASSLAIAGLAKNIQYF

J: TRBJ2-1
V: TRBV29-1
D: TRBD1
size: .
length: 13
DNA: TGCAGCTCTGGACAGGGGGTTTTGAATGAGCAGTTCTTC
CDR3: CSSGQGVLNEQFF